Reported below is one T cell receptor (beta chain). This clone occurred once. This clone's antigen is unknown. No per-base quality is available; no much larger clone lies one base away. The sample comes from a study of chemoradiotherapy in HPV16-positive cancers (dated by TCRdb to 2022 to 2024). General notes on the study: Candidate HPV-specific T-cell clones and common TCR motifs were defined by functional T-cell assays performed on cells from two HPV16-positive patients. The study asked whether T-cell immunity to the HPV oncoproteins E6 and E7 changes during chemoradiotherapy and whether this immunity affects survival. The candidate HPV-specific TCRs and motifs were then tracked in TCR repertoires from 80 to 95 patients with HPV-related cancers.

CDR1 and CDR2 were assigned from the germline V gene as SGDLS and YYNGEE. The CDR3, cysteine through phenylalanine, is 14 amino acids long. Of the read, only the CDR3 DNA is kept; its 42 bases are in frame from base 1. Compared with germline, V lacks 3 bases and J lacks 5 bases; bases without a gene match: 6. Study-wide conclusions, independent of this receptor: In HPV16-positive patients, expansion of HPV-responsive T cells during chemoradiotherapy was associated with improved recurrence-free survival. Expansion of candidate HPV-specific clones and E7-related TCR motifs was observed in the tumor microenvironment during treatment, whereas no such expansion was observed for non-HPV-specific T cells. The survival association was reported for HPV16-positive patients, and the functional definition of HPV-specific T cells was derived from only two HPV16-positive patients.

Repertoires were sampled multiple times during chemoradiotherapy, which allowed clonal expansion in the tumor microenvironment to be followed. Library preparation used the immunoSEQ multiplex PCR assay. This immuneACCESS table, as held by TCRdb, lists in-frame sequences with V and J called but not all clones. Of the missing ones, under half trace to an unresolved V gene in checked studies; the others have no known cause. The sample table records under 85,000 clones; 85% to 90% of these occur just once. The top ten clonotypes cover under 4.5% of the sample. Sequencing used blood, obtained from a patient who underwent chemoradiotherapy. This chain joins TRBV9 to TRBJ2-5; 8 of the junction bases match TRBD1. This TCR was recovered from a human donor with HPV-associated anogenital cancer. At the DNA level, the sequence is TGTGCCAGCAGCGCAGGACAGGGCTCGGAGACCCAGTACTTC. This translates into CASSAGQGSETQYF.